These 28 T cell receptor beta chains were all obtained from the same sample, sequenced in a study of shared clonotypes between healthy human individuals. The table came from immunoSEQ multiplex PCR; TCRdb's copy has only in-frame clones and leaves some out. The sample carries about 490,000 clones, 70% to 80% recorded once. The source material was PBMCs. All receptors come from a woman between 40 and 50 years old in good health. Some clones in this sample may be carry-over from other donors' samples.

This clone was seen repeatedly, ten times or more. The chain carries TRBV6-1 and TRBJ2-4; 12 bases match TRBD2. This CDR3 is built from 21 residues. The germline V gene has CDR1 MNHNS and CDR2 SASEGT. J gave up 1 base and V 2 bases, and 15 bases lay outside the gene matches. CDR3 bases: TGTGCCAGCAGTGAACTCATTTCAAGGCTAGCGGGAGGGGGGGCCAAAAACATTCAGTACTTC. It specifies CASSELISRLAGGGAKNIQYF.

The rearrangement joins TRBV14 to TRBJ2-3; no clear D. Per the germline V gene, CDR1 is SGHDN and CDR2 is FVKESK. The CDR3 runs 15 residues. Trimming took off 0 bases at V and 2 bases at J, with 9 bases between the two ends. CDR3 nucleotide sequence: TGTGCCAGCAGCCAAGAATGGCGCCTCACAGATACGCAGTATTTT. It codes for CASSQEWRLTDTQYF.

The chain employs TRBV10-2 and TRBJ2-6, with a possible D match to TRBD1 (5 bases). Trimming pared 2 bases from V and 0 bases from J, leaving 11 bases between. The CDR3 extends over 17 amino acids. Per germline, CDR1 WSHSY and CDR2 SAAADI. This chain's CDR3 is CASSEGAMISGANVLTF. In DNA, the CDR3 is TGCGCCAGCAGTGAGGGGGCTATGATCTCTGGGGCCAACGTCCTGACTTTC.

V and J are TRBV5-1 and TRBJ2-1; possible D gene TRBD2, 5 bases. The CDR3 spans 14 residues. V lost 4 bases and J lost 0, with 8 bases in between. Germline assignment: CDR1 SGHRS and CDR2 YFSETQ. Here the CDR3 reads CASSARDSYNEQFF. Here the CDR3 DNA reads TGCGCCAGCAGCGCACGGGACTCCTACAATGAGCAGTTCTTC.

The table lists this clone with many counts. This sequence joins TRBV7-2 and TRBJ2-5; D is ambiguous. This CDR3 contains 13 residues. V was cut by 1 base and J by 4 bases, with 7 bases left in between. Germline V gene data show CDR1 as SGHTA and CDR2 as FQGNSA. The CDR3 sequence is CASSLVWAETQYF. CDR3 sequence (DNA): TGTGCCAGCAGCTTAGTGTGGGCAGAGACCCAGTACTTC.

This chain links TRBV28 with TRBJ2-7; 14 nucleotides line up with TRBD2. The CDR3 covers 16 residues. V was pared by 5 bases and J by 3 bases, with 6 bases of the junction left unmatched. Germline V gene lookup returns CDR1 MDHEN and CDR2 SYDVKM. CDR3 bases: TGTGCCAGCAGTCAGCCGGGACTAGCGGGAGTCTACGAGCAGTACTTC. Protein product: CASSQPGLAGVYEQYF.

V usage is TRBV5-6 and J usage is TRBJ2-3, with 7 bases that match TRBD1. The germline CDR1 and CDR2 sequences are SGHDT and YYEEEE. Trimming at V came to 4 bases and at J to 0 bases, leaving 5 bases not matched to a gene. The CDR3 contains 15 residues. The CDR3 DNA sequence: TGTGCCAGCAGCCCCCCGGACAGGAGCACAGATACGCAGTATTTT. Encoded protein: CASSPPDRSTDTQYF.

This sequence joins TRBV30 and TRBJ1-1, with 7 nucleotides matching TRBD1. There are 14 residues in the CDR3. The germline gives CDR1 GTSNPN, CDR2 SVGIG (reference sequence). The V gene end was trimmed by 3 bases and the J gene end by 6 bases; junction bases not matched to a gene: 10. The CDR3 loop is CAWSPPRDSAEAFF. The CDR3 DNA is TGTGCCTGGAGCCCCCCCCGGGACAGCGCTGAAGCTTTCTTT.

CDR3 bases: TGTGCCAGCAGCCGAAGACAGGGGGCCTCTGGAAACACCATATATTTT. It specifies CASSRRQGASGNTIYF. The chain uses TRBV7-9 and TRBJ1-3, with 10 bases lining up with TRBD1. This CDR3 is 16 amino acids long. The V gene end was trimmed by 5 bases and the J gene end by 0 bases; junction bases not matched to a gene: 4. CDR1 and CDR2 (germline): SEHNR, FQNEAQ (reference sequence).

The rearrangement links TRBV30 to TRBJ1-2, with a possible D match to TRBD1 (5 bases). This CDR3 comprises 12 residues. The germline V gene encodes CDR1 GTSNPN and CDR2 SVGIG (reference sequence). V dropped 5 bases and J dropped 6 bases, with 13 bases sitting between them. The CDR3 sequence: CAWGRAGNGYTF. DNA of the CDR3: TGTGCCTGGGGCAGGGCCGGGAATGGCTACACCTTC.

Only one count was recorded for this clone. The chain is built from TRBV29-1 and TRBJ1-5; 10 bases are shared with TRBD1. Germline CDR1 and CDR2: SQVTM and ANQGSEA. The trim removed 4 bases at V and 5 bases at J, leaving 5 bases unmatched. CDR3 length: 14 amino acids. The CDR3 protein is CSVATGTGDQPQHF. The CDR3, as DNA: TGCAGCGTTGCCACCGGGACAGGGGATCAGCCCCAGCATTTT. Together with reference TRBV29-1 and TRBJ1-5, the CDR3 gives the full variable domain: SAVISQKPSRDICQRGTSLTIQCQVDSQVTMMFWYRQQPGQSLTLIATANQGSEATYESGFVIDKFPISRPNLTFSTLTVSNMSPEDSSIYLCSVATGTGDQPQHFGDGTRLSIL.

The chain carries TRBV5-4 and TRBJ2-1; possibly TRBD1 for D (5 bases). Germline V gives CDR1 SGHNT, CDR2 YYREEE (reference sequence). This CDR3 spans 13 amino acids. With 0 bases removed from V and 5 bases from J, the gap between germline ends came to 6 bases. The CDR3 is CASSLGQHNEQFF. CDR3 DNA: TGTGCCAGCAGCTTGGGACAGCACAATGAGCAGTTCTTC.

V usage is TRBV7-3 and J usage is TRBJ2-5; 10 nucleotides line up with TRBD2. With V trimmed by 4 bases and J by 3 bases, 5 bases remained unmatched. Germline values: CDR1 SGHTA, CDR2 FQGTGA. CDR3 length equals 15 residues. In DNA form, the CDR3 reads TGTGCCAGCAGCTCTAGCGGGAGTGAGGAAGAGACCCAGTACTTC. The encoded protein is CASSSSGSEEETQYF.

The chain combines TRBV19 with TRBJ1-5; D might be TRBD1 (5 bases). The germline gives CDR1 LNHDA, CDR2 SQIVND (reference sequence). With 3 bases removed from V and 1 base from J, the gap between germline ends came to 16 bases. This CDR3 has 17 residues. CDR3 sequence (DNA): TGTGCCAGTAGTATTTCTTTCACAGGAACCAGCAATCAGCCCCAGCATTTT. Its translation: CASSISFTGTSNQPQHF.

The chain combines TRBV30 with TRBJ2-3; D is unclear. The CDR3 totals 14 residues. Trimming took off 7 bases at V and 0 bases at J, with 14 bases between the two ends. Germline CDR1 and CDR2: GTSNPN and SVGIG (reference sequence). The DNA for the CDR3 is TGTGCCTCCTCTGCGAGTCGGAGCACAGATACGCAGTATTTT. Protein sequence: CASSASRSTDTQYF.

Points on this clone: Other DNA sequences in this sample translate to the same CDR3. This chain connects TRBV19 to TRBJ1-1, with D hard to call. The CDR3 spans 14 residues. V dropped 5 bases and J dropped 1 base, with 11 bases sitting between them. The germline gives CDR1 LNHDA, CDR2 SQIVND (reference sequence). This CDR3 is CASSPGQANTEAFF. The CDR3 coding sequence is TGTGCCAGTAGTCCTGGGCAGGCGAACACTGAAGCTTTCTTT.

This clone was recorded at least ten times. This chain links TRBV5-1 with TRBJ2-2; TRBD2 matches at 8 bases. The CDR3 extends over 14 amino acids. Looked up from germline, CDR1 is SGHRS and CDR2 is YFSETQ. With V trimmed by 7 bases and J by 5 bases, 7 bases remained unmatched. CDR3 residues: CASSHQRETGELFF. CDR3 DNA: TGCGCCAGCTCCCACCAGCGGGAGACCGGGGAGCTGTTTTTT.

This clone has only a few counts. In DNA, the CDR3 is TGTGCCAGCAGTAATAGCGGGAGAACCGAGCAGTACTTC. Encoded protein: CASSNSGRTEQYF. The gene calls are TRBV28 and TRBJ2-7, with TRBD2 matching over 9 bases. CDR1 MDHEN and CDR2 SYDVKM come from the germline V gene. The CDR3 contains 13 residues. The V segment lost 5 bases and the J segment 6 bases; nucleotides outside the gene matches: 5.

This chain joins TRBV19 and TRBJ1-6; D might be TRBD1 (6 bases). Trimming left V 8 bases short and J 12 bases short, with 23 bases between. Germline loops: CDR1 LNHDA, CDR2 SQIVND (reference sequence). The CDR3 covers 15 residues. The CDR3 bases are TGTGCCAGTCGTCCTACGAGCTTACAGGGAAGACCCCTCCACTTT. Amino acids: CASRPTSLQGRPLHF.

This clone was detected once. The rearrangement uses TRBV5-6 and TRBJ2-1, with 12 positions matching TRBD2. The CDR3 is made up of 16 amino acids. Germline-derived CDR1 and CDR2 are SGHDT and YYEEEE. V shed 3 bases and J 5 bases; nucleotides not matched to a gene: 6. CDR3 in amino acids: CASSYGLAGLNNEQFF. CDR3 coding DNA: TGTGCCAGCAGCTATGGACTAGCGGGGCTTAACAATGAGCAGTTCTTC. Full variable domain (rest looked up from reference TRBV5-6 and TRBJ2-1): DAGVTQSPTHLIKTRGQQVTLRCSPKSGHDTVSWYQQALGQGPQFIFQYYEEEERQRGNFPDRFSGHQFPNYSSELNVNALLLGDSALYLCASSYGLAGLNNEQFFGPGTRLTVL.

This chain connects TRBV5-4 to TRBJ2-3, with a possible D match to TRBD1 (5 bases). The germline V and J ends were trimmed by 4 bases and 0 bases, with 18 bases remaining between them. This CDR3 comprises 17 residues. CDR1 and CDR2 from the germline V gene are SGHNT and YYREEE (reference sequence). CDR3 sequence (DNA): TGTGCCAGCAGCCTACCTATTGGGGCGGCTAGCACAGATACGCAGTATTTT. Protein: CASSLPIGAASTDTQYF.

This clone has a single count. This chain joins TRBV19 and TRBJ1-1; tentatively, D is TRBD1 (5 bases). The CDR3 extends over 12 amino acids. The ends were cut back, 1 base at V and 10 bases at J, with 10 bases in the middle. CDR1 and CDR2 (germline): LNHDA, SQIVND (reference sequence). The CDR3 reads CASSIVPGIAFF. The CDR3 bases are TGTGCCAGTAGTATAGTACCAGGGATAGCTTTCTTT.

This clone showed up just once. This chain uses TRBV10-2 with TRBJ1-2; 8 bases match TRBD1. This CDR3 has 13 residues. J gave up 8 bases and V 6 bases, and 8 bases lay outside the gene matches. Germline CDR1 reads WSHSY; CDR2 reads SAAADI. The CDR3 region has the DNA TGCGCCAGCAGGCCAGGACAGGGAGTCGGCTACACCTTC. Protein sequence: CASRPGQGVGYTF.

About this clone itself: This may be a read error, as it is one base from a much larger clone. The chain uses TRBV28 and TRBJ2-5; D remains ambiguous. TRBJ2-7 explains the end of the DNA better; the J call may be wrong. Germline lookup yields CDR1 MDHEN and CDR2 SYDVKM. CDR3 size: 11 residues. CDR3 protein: CASSLNYEQYF. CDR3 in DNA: TGTGCCAGCAGTTTAAACTACGAGCAGTACTTC.

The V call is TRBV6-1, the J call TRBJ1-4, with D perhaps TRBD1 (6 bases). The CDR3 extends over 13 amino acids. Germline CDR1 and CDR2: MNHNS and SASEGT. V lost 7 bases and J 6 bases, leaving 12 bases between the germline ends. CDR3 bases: TGTGCCAGCAAGGGGGTGAGAGATGAAAAACTGTTTTTT. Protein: CASKGVRDEKLFF.

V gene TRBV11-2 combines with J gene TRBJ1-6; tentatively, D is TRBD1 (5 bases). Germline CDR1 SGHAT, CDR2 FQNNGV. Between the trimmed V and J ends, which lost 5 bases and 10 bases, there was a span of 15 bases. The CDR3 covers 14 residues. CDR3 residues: CASSPDRLGSPLHF. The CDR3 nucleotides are TGTGCCAGCAGCCCCGACAGATTAGGCTCACCCCTCCACTTT.

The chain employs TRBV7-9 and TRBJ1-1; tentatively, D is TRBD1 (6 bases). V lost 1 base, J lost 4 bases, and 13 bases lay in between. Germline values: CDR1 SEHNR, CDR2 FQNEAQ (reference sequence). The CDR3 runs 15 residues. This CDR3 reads CASSLDQGSITEAFF. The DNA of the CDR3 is TGTGCCAGCAGCTTAGATCAGGGGTCGATCACTGAAGCTTTCTTT.

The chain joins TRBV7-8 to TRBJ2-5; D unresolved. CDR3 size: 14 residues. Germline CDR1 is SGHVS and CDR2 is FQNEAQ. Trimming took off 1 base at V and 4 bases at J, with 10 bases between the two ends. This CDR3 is CASSLVGGVETQYF. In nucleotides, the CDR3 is TGTGCCAGCAGCTTAGTAGGTGGCGTAGAGACCCAGTACTTC.